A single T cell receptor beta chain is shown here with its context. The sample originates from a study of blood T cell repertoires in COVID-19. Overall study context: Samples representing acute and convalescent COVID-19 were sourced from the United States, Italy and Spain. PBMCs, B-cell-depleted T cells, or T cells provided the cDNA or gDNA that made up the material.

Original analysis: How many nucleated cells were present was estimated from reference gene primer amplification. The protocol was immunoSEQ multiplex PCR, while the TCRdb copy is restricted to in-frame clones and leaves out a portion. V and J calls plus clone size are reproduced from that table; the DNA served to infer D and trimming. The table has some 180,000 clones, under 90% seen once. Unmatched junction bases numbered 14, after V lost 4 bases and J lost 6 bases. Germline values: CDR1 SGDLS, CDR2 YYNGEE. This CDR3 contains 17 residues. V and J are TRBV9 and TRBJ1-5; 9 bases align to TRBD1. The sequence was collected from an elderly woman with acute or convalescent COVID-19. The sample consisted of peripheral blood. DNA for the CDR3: TGTGCCAGCAGCTCCCCCCCCCTGGACAGGGGAGCTCAGCCCCAGCATTTT. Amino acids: CASSSPPLDRGAQPQHF.